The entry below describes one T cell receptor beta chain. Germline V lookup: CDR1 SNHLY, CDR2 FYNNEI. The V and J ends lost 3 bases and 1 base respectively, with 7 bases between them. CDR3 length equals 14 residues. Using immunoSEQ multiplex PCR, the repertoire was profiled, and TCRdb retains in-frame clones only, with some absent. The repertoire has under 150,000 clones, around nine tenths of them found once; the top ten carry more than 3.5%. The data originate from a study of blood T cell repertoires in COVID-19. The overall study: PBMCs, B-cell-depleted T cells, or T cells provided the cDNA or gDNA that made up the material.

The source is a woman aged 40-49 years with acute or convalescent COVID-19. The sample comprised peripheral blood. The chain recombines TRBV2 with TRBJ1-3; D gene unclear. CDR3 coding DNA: TGTGCCAGCAGTGACGGGAGGTCTGGAAACACCATATATTTT. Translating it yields CASSDGRSGNTIYF.